The 17 T cell receptor beta chains below were found in one sample sequenced in a study of Tregs in tolerant kidney transplant recipients. Method: immunoSEQ multiplex PCR; TCRdb's copy keeps in-frame clones and lacks some. Among fewer than 70,000 clones listed, about 83% were seen once. Sequenced material: CD4+ T cells from blood. Every receptor here comes from a human donor in good health.

The gene calls are TRBV2 and TRBJ2-3; TRBD1 might be the D (6 bases). V was cut by 9 bases and J by 2 bases, with 12 bases left in between. The CDR3 loop spans 13 amino acids. Germline values: CDR1 SNHLY, CDR2 FYNNEI. CDR3 nucleotide sequence: TGTGCCAGTAGGACAGACACCACAGATACGCAGTATTTT. This sequence encodes CASRTDTTDTQYF. The variable domain in full, with the rest retrieved from reference TRBV2 and TRBJ2-3, is EPEVTQTPSHQVTQMGQEVILRCVPISNHLYFYWYRQILGQKVEFLVSFYNNEISEKSEIFDDQFSVERPDGSNFTLKIRSTKLEDSAMYFCASRTDTTDTQYFGPGTRLTVL.

The V gene is TRBV7-2, the J gene TRBJ2-5; perhaps TRBD1 as D (6 bases). Germline loops: CDR1 SGHTA, CDR2 FQGNSA. V was trimmed by 6 bases and J by 5 bases, leaving 7 bases between them. The length of the CDR3 is 11 residues. The CDR3 DNA is TGTGCCAGCAGGGGACATGAGACCCAGTACTTC. Encoded protein: CASRGHETQYF.

In the case of this clone: Different DNA sequences within this sample yield the same CDR3. This chain connects TRBV2 to TRBJ2-5; D not certain. V lost 3 bases, J lost 5 bases, and 1 base lay in between. CDR1 SNHLY and CDR2 FYNNEI come from the germline V gene. This CDR3 has 10 residues. The CDR3 nucleotides read TGTGCCAGCAGTGAGGAGACCCAGTACTTC. Its protein product is CASSEETQYF.

In this sample, this clone turned up once. The V call is TRBV7-2, the J call TRBJ1-2; no clear D gene. CDR3 length: 13 amino acids. V dropped 4 bases and J dropped 7 bases, with 13 bases sitting between them. Germline V gene data show CDR1 as SGHTA and CDR2 as FQGNSA. CDR3 loop: CASSSRERAGYTF. In nucleotides, the CDR3 is TGTGCCAGCAGCTCGAGAGAACGGGCTGGCTACACCTTC.

The chain links TRBV7-6 to TRBJ1-2; D is undetermined. V was pared by 5 bases and J by 6 bases, with 19 bases between. Germline CDR1 SGHVS, CDR2 FNYEAQ. The CDR3 has 15 amino acids. This CDR3 reads CASSPTAQPTDGYTF. The CDR3 nucleotides read TGTGCCAGCAGCCCTACCGCCCAGCCAACTGATGGCTACACCTTC.

J is TRBJ2-7 and V is TRBV6-5; 7 bases map to TRBD2. The CDR3 covers 14 residues. V trimming: 0 bases; J trimming: 7 bases; junction bases outside the gene matches: 6. Per germline, CDR1 MNHEY and CDR2 SVGAGI. CDR3 nucleotides: TGTGCCAGCAGTTACTCGACGCGGGAGAAGGAGCAGTACTTC. Translation: CASSYSTREKEQYF.

J is TRBJ1-3 and V is TRBV5-1; D ambiguous. Germline V gene lookup returns CDR1 SGHRS and CDR2 YFSETQ. This CDR3 has 15 amino acids. With 5 bases removed from V and 0 bases from J, the gap between germline ends came to 12 bases. The CDR3 is CASRARPSSGNTIYF. The DNA for the CDR3 is TGCGCCAGCAGAGCCCGACCTAGCTCTGGAAACACCATATATTTT.

The DNA of the CDR3 is TGTGCCAGCAGCTTAAATTACCCGGGCGAGATTAGCACAGATACGCAGTATTTT. Its translation: CASSLNYPGEISTDTQYF. The chain combines TRBV13 with TRBJ2-3; D remains unclear. Germline V CDR1 and CDR2: PRHDT, FYEKMQ (reference sequence). The ends were cut back, 2 bases at V and 0 bases at J, with 18 bases in the middle. The CDR3 has 18 residues.

The CDR3 region has the DNA TGTGCCAGCAGCGTCCGGGACAGCGTTCGCTCTGGAAACACCATATATTTT. The encoded protein is CASSVRDSVRSGNTIYF. This chain links TRBV7-9 with TRBJ1-3; 7 nucleotides align to TRBD1. This CDR3 is built from 17 residues. Germline assignment: CDR1 SEHNR and CDR2 FQNEAQ (reference sequence). The J segment lost 0 bases and the V segment lost 5 bases, leaving 10 bases of the junction unmatched.

The V and J genes are TRBV18 and TRBJ2-5; no reliable D call. The germline V gene encodes CDR1 KGHSH and CDR2 LQKENI. This CDR3 region has 13 residues. V lost 2 bases and J lost 1, with 5 bases in between. CDR3 bases: TGTGCCAGCTCACCATACTTCCAAGAGACCCAGTACTTC. This codes for CASSPYFQETQYF. Drawing the rest from reference TRBV18 and TRBJ2-5, the complete variable domain is NAGVMQNPRHLVRRRGQEARLRCSPMKGHSHVYWYRQLPEEGLKFMVYLQKENIIDESGMPKERFSAEFPKEGPSILRIQQVVRGDSAAYFCASSPYFQETQYFGPGTRLLVL.

V is TRBV27 and J is TRBJ2-2; D might be TRBD1 or TRBD2, each matching 5 bases. The CDR3 sequence is 15 residues long. Trimming removed 11 bases from V and 0 bases from J, with 16 bases in between. CDR1 MNHEY and CDR2 SMNVEV come from the germline V gene (reference sequence). For the CDR3, the DNA is TGTGCCCGCTACTACAGGAGGCCGAACACCGGGGAGCTGTTTTTT. It is translated as CARYYRRPNTGELFF.

The chain employs TRBV6-6 and TRBJ2-1; TRBD2 matches at 7 bases. The V and J ends lost 8 bases and 6 bases, in that order; junction bases with no gene match: 10. This CDR3 spans 14 amino acids. The V gene's germline CDR1 is MNHNY and CDR2 SVGAGI (reference sequence). The CDR3 DNA reads as TGTGCCAGCCGTAGGTGGGAGGGCCGCAATGAGCAGTTCTTC. This translates into CASRRWEGRNEQFF.

This clone was picked up a small number of times. The rearrangement joins TRBV5-4 to TRBJ2-3; 11 bases map to TRBD2. The V and J ends lost 4 bases and 0 bases, in that order; junction bases with no gene match: 4. The germline CDR1 and CDR2 sequences are SGHNT and YYREEE (reference sequence). This CDR3 spans 16 amino acids. CDR3 DNA sequence: TGTGCCAGCAGCCCTAGCGGGGGGCAGAGCACAGATACGCAGTATTTT. It encodes CASSPSGGQSTDTQYF. Looking up the rest from reference TRBV5-4 and TRBJ2-3 gives the full variable domain: ETGVTQSPTHLIKTRGQQVTLRCSSQSGHNTVSWYQQALGQGPQFIFQYYREEENGRGNFPPRFSGLQFPNYSSELNVNALELDDSALYLCASSPSGGQSTDTQYFGPGTRLTVL.

With regard to this clone: The identical CDR3 is also encoded by other nucleotide sequences in the sample. V and J are TRBV2 and TRBJ2-4; D not resolved. Looked up from germline, CDR1 is SNHLY and CDR2 is FYNNEI. The CDR3 runs to 14 residues. Trimming shortened V by 8 bases and J by 0 bases, and 11 bases separated the two germline ends. This CDR3 is CASGIELAKNIQYF. The CDR3 DNA follows: TGTGCCAGCGGCATAGAACTAGCCAAAAACATTCAGTACTTC. The variable domain in full, with the rest retrieved from reference TRBV2 and TRBJ2-4, is EPEVTQTPSHQVTQMGQEVILRCVPISNHLYFYWYRQILGQKVEFLVSFYNNEISEKSEIFDDQFSVERPDGSNFTLKIRSTKLEDSAMYFCASGIELAKNIQYFGAGTRLSVL.

The chain is built from TRBV7-8 and TRBJ1-1, with 9 bases identical to TRBD1. Germline CDR1 reads SGHVS; CDR2 reads FQNEAQ. This CDR3 has 15 residues. V shed 7 bases, J shed 7 bases, and the junction held 13 bases outside the gene matches. In nucleotides, the CDR3 is TGTGCCAGCACGCGAGGAACAGGGGGCGAGGGTGAAGCTTTCTTT. Protein: CASTRGTGGEGEAFF.

This clone was detected many times. The V gene is TRBV7-6, the J gene TRBJ2-7; D is tentatively TRBD1 or TRBD2 (5 bases each). Per germline, CDR1 SGHVS and CDR2 FNYEAQ. The V end lost 0 bases, the J end lost 6 bases, and 21 bases lay between the germline ends. The CDR3 is 17 amino acids. The CDR3 sequence is CASSLAPSRVPYREQYF. The CDR3 nucleotides are TGTGCCAGCAGCTTAGCCCCTAGCAGGGTGCCCTACCGCGAGCAGTACTTC.

The V and J genes are TRBV5-1 and TRBJ2-5; 12 bases match TRBD2. The V gene end was trimmed by 1 base and the J gene end by 4 bases; junction bases not matched to a gene: 5. The CDR3 extends over 16 amino acids. From germline, CDR1 is SGHRS and CDR2 YFSETQ. The CDR3 DNA follows: TGCGCCAGCAGCTTGTTACTAGCGGGGGGCTTAGAGACCCAGTACTTC. Translating gives CASSLLLAGGLETQYF.